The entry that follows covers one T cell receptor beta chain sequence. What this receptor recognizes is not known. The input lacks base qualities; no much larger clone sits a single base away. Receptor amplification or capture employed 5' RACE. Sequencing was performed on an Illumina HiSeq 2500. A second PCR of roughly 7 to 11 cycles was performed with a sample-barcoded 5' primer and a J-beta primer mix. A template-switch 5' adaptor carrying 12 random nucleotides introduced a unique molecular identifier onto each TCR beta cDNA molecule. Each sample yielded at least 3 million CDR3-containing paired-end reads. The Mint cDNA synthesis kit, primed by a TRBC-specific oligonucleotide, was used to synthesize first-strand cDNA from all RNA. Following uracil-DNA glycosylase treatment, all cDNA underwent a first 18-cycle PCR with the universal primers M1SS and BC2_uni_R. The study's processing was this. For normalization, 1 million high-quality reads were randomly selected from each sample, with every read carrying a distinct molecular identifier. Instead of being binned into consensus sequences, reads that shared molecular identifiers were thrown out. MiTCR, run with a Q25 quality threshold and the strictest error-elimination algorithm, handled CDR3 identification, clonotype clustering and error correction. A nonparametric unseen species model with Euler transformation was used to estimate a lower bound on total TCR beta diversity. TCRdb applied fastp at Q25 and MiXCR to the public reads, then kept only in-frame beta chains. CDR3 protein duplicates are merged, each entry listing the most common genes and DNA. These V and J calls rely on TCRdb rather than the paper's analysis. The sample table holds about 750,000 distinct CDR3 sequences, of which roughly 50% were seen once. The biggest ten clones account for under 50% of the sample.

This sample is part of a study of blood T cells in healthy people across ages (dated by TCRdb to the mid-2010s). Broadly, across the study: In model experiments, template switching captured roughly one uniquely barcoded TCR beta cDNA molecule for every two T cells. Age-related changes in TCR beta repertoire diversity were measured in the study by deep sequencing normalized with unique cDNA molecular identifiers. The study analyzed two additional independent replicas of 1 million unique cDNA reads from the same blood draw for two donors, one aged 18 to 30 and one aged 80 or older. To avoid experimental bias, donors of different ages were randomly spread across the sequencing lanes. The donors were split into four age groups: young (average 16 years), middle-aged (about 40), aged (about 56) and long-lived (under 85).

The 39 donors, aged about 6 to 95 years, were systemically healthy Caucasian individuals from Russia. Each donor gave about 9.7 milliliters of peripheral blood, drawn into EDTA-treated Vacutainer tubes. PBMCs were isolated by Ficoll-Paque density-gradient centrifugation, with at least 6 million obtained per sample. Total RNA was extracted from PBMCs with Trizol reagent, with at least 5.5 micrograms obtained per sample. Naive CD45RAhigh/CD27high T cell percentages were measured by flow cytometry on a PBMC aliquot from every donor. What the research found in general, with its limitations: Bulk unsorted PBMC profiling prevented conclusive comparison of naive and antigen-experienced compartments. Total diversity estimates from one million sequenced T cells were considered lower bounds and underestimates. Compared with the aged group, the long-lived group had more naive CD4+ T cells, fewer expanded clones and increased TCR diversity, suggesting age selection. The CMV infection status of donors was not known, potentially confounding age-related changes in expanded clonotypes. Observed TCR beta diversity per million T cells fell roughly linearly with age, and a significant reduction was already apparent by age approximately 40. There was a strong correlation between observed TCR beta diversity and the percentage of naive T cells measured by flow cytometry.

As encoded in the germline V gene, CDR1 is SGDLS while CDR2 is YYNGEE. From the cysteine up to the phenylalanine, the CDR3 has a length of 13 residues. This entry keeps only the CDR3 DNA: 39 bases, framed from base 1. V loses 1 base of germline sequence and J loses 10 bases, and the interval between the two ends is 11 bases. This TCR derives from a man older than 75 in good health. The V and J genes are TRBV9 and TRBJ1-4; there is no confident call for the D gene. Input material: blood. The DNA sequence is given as TGTGCCAGCAGCGTATCTGGGCTGGGAAAACTGTTTTTT. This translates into CASSVSGLGKLFF.